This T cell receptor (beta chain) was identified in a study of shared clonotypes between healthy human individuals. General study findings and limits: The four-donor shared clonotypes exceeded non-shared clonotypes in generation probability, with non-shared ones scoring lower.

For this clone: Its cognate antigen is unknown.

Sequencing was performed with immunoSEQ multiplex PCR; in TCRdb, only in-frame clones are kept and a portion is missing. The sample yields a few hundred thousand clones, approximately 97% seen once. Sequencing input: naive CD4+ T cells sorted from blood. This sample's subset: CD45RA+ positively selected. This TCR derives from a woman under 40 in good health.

The CDR3 region has the DNA TGCGCCAGCAGTGAAGCGGGACGCACAGATACGCAGTATTTT. It codes for CASSEAGRTDTQYF. The J gene is TRBJ2-3, the V gene TRBV10-2, with 7 bases matching TRBD2. This CDR3 is 14 amino acids long. CDR1 is WSHSY, CDR2 SAAADI, per germline. Germline trimming cut 3 bases from V and 1 base from J; bases unmatched to any gene: 1.